This T cell receptor (beta chain) is drawn from a study of post-analysis software for immune sequencing data. The V gene end was trimmed by 6 bases and the J gene end by 3 bases; junction bases not matched to a gene: 4. Germline V gene lookup returns CDR1 MNHEY and CDR2 SVGAGI. The CDR3 extends over 13 amino acids. This clonotype was counted only a few times. Antigen specificity is unknown. TCR beta cDNA libraries included unique molecular identifiers. Each CDR3 protein gets one entry after TCRdb re-called the PCR reads with MiXCR. The repertoire has 650,000 to 850,000 distinct CDR3 sequences, about 50% of them found once; the top ten carry about 4.5%. Study-wide points: TRBV5-6, TRBV5-1 and TRBV20-1 belonged to a set of a handful of TRBV segments that were more frequent in patients than controls.

What was sequenced was blood. The J gene is TRBJ2-7, the V gene TRBV6-5, with 8 bases that match TRBD2. The sequence derives from a girl aged 10 to 17 with multiple sclerosis. In DNA form, the CDR3 reads TGTGCCAGCAGGGCTAGCGGGCGCTACGAGCAGTACTTC. Amino acid sequence: CASRASGRYEQYF.